A selection of T cell receptor beta chains follows, all from one sample in a study of blood T cell repertoires in COVID-19. The repertoire was sequenced with immunoSEQ multiplex PCR; TCRdb's copy has only in-frame clones and lacks some. The sample lists around 160,000 clones, 88% occurring once. The specimen sequenced was peripheral blood. Source of these receptors: a human donor in a cohort sampled during active COVID-19. Each CDR3 is given with its conserved first and last residue. The D gene is left open where the match is weak. Part of the rows lack a size; the others show once, few, many or a class for expanded clones.

clone_size	v_call	d_call	j_call	cdr3_aa	cdr3_nt
-	TRBV6-2/TRBV6-3	TRBD1	TRBJ1-1	CASSYSVGTEIIKDEAFF	TGTGCCAGCAGTTACTCGGTAGGGACAGAAATAATCAAGGATGAAGCTTTCTTT
-	TRBV19	-	TRBJ2-5	CASSNTETQYF	TGTGCCAGTAGTAACACAGAGACCCAGTACTTC
-	TRBV6-5	-	TRBJ2-5	CASRFNRVEETQYF	TGTGCCAGCAGATTTAACAGGGTGGAAGAGACCCAGTACTTC
-	TRBV4-3	-	TRBJ1-1	CASSHIRGNTEAFF	TGCGCCAGCAGCCATATCCGGGGGAACACTGAAGCTTTCTTT
few	TRBV4-1	TRBD2	TRBJ2-1	CASSQEGTSILNEQFF	TGCGCCAGCAGCCAAGAAGGGACTAGCATCCTCAATGAGCAGTTCTTC
-	TRBV7-2	-	TRBJ1-3	CASSPRQPDSGNTIYF	TGTGCCAGCAGCCCTCGACAGCCAGACTCTGGAAACACCATATATTTT
few	TRBV27	-	TRBJ1-2	CASSLGYRSGGYTF	TGTGCCAGCAGTTTAGGTTACCGGAGTGGTGGCTACACCTTC
-	TRBV28	-	TRBJ2-1	CASSLGRVEVNNEQFF	TGTGCCAGCAGTTTAGGAAGGGTGGAGGTAAACAATGAGCAGTTCTTC
-	TRBV7-2	TRBD1	TRBJ1-3	CASSLQGGSGNTIYF	TGTGCCAGCAGCCTCCAGGGGGGCTCTGGAAACACCATATATTTT
few	TRBV4-2	-	TRBJ2-2	CASSHRTTGELFF	TGTGCCAGCAGCCACCGGACAACCGGGGAGCTGTTTTTT
-	TRBV7-9	TRBD2	TRBJ2-1	CASTSGGAHEQFF	TGTGCCAGCACCAGCGGGGGGGCACATGAGCAGTTCTTC
-	TRBV7-2	TRBD1	TRBJ1-1	CASSTSHLRTGEAFF	TGTGCCAGCAGCACCTCCCACTTGCGGACAGGTGAAGCTTTCTTT
-	TRBV25-1	-	TRBJ1-1	CASSLGQQTEAFF	TGTGCCAGCAGTCTGGGGCAACAGACTGAAGCTTTCTTT